The rows below give T cell receptor beta chains drawn from one sample of a study of regulatory T cells in long-lasting Graves disease. TCRdb fed the multiplex PCR reads into MiXCR, producing one record per CDR3 protein. The sample includes around 450,000 distinct CDR3 sequences, about 16% seen only once; the top ten take over 15%. These data are also associated with another study on T cells in Graves' hyperthyroidism and ophthalmopathy.

The sample in question was peripheral blood mononuclear cells (PBMCs), obtained at new diagnosis, from a patient treated with antithyroid drugs. These receptors were taken from a woman aged 30 to 39 with Graves disease. CDR3s include the opening cysteine and the closing phenylalanine or tryptophan. D genes are given only for firm matches. Clone size is not always given. Where it is, it says once, few, many or a class for expanded clones.

V	D	size	J	DNA	CDR3
TRBV9	.	.	TRBJ2-5	TGTGCCAGCAGCGTAGGCCCAGCGGATCTTGTAAGGGAGACCCAGTACTTC	CASSVGPADLVRETQYF
TRBV2	TRBD1	many	TRBJ2-1	TGTGCCAGCGAAGGGACAGGGAGTTTGAATGAGCAGTTCTTC	CASEGTGSLNEQFF
TRBV5-4	TRBD2	.	TRBJ2-3	TGTGCCAGCAGTTCCGGACTAGCGGGAGTAAAGACAGATACGCAGTATTTT	CASSSGLAGVKTDTQYF
TRBV10-3	.	.	TRBJ1-5	TGTGCCATCAGCCCAGACGGCAATCAGCCCCAGCATTTT	CAISPDGNQPQHF
TRBV29-1	.	many	TRBJ2-3	TGCAGCGTTGCAGGGCGAGTGGGCACAGATACGCAGTATTTT	CSVAGRVGTDTQYF
TRBV19	TRBD2	many	TRBJ2-5	TGTGCCAGTAGTATCCCCGGAGTGAGCGGGAGGCAGTCACAAGAGACCCAGTACTTC	CASSIPGVSGRQSQETQYF
TRBV3-1	.	.	TRBJ2-7	TGTGCCAGCAGCCATGCAGGGATTCTCTACGAGCAGTACTTC	CASSHAGILYEQYF
TRBV6-9	TRBD1	many	TRBJ2-7	TGTGCCAGCAGTTATGCCGGGACAGCCTCCTACGAGCAGTACTTC	CASSYAGTASYEQYF
TRBV5-1	.	.	TRBJ2-1	TGCGCCAGCAGCTTTCCTCAGCGGGCCTTAGGCGATGAGCAGTTCTTC	CASSFPQRALGDEQFF
TRBV6-1	.	many	TRBJ1-1	TGTGCCAGCAGTACTAAAGGAGGGGCTGAAGCTTTCTTT	CASSTKGGAEAFF
TRBV3-1	.	many	TRBJ1-2	TGTGCCAGCAGCCCTAGTGACTATGGCTACACCTTC	CASSPSDYGYTF
TRBV20-1	TRBD2	many	TRBJ2-1	TGCAGTGCTTCTAGCGGCACCTACAATGAGCAGTTCTTC	CSASSGTYNEQFF
TRBV30	.	many	TRBJ1-5	TGTGCCTGGAGCCCCAGGGGAGGCCATCAGCCCCAGCATTTT	CAWSPRGGHQPQHF
TRBV25-1	.	few	TRBJ1-5	TGTGCCAGCAGTGAAATTGGCTATAATCAGCCCCAGCATTTT	CASSEIGYNQPQHF
TRBV18	.	many	TRBJ2-3	TGTGCCAGCTCACCACCGGTACAAGATACGCAGTATTTT	CASSPPVQDTQYF
TRBV6-1	TRBD1	few	TRBJ1-2	TGTGCCAGCAGTATTACCGGGACAGATGTTAACTATGGCTACACCTTC	CASSITGTDVNYGYTF
TRBV20-1	TRBD2	many	TRBJ2-5	TGCAGTGCCCGGAAATTAGCGGGAGAAGCTGAGACCCAGTACTTC	CSARKLAGEAETQYF
TRBV2	.	few	TRBJ2-2	TGTGCCAGCAGGTCTAGAAGTACCGGGGAGCTGTTTTTT	CASRSRSTGELFF
TRBV24-1	TRBD1	few	TRBJ2-2	TGTGCCACCAGTGACACCGGGACAGGGGTCACCGGGGAGCTGTTTTTT	CATSDTGTGVTGELFF
TRBV12-3/TRBV12-4	.	.	TRBJ1-4	TGTGCCCACCTCTCTAGGGGGGCTAATGAAAAACTGTTTTTT	CAHLSRGANEKLFF
TRBV2	TRBD2	.	TRBJ2-5	TGTGCCAGCAGGACTCATAGCGGGAGTTTAGAGACCCAGTACTTC	CASRTHSGSLETQYF
TRBV7-9	.	many	TRBJ2-5	TGTGCCAGCAGCCCTAGTTCAGGGGCGGAGACCCAGTACTTC	CASSPSSGAETQYF
TRBV29-1	.	many	TRBJ2-3	TGCAGCGTCGCGGGACTCCTCACAGATACGCAGTATTTT	CSVAGLLTDTQYF
TRBV2	TRBD2	many	TRBJ2-7	TGTGCCAGCATGGGGACTAGCGGGCGCTACGAGCAGTACTTC	CASMGTSGRYEQYF
TRBV5-1	TRBD2	.	TRBJ2-5	TGCGCCAGCAGCCCGGACGGGGGGGAGACCCAGTACTTC	CASSPDGGETQYF
TRBV12-3/TRBV12-4	.	many	TRBJ1-3	TGTGCCAGCAGTCCCGCGGGATGGACCATCTCTGGAAACACCATATATTTT	CASSPAGWTISGNTIYF
TRBV29-1	TRBD2	few	TRBJ2-3	TGCAGCGTGGACGGGACTAGGGGTGATTTCGATACGCAGTATTTT	CSVDGTRGDFDTQYF
TRBV11-2	.	many	TRBJ2-1	TGTGCCAGCAGCTTAAGGAGGGAGTCTGAGCAGTTCTTC	CASSLRRESEQFF
TRBV29-1	TRBD2	few	TRBJ2-1	TGCAGCGCGACACTAGCGGGAGGTTCCTACAATGAGCAGTTCTTC	CSATLAGGSYNEQFF
TRBV6-1	.	few	TRBJ2-7	TGTGCCAGCAGCTTGGATTGGGGGGACGAGCAGTACTTC	CASSLDWGDEQYF
TRBV12-3/TRBV12-4	TRBD2	many	TRBJ2-7	TGTGCCAGCAGTTTCTGGCTAGCGGGAGGAATCCACGAGCAGTACTTC	CASSFWLAGGIHEQYF
TRBV6-2/TRBV6-3	.	many	TRBJ1-4	TGTGCCAGCAGTTACTCGAGTTACATGTCTGAAAAACTGTTTTTT	CASSYSSYMSEKLFF
TRBV9	TRBD1	many	TRBJ2-5	TGTGCCAGCAGCACAGACAGGGGTCGAGAGACCCAGTACTTC	CASSTDRGRETQYF
TRBV12-3/TRBV12-4	TRBD2	many	TRBJ2-1	TGTGCCAGCAGTTTTAGCGGGAGTCTCGGTGAGCAGTTCTTC	CASSFSGSLGEQFF
TRBV20-1	TRBD1	many	TRBJ1-6	TGCAGTGCCCCCCCGGGACAGGCGGACTCACCCCTCCACTTT	CSAPPGQADSPLHF
TRBV2	TRBD1	many	TRBJ2-3	TGTGCCAGCAGTGCGGGACAGTCCACAGATACGCAGTATTTT	CASSAGQSTDTQYF
TRBV7-9	.	.	TRBJ2-2	TGTGCCAGCAGCTTAGCGCCTGGGGGGAACACCGGGGAGCTGTTTTTT	CASSLAPGGNTGELFF
TRBV7-6	.	few	TRBJ2-2	TGTGCCAGCAGCTGGAGTGGCGGGATTTACACCGGGGAGCTGTTTTTT	CASSWSGGIYTGELFF
TRBV29-1	.	many	TRBJ2-5	TGCAGTTACGAGGAGCCCAGTGAAGAAGAGACCCAGTACTTC	CSYEEPSEEETQYF
TRBV19	.	few	TRBJ2-3	TGTGCCAGTAGTAGCCCCCGAGGAGCTGCGCGCACAGATACGCAGTATTTT	CASSSPRGAARTDTQYF
TRBV3-1	.	many	TRBJ1-2	TGTGCCAGCAGCCAAGCCTCCCCGGGACTAAGGCATGCGAGGGGCTACACCTTC	CASSQASPGLRHARGYTF
TRBV11-2	.	.	TRBJ2-3	TGTACCAGCAGCTCAGCTGCCACAGATACGCAGTATTTT	CTSSSAATDTQYF
TRBV9	.	.	TRBJ2-3	TGTGCCAGCAGCGCCCTCAGGGCTCGAACGCAGTATTTT	CASSALRARTQYF
TRBV15	TRBD1	.	TRBJ2-1	TGTGCCACCATCGACAGGGATAACGACAATGAGCAGTTCTTC	CATIDRDNDNEQFF